This TCR beta chain was documented in a study of shared clonotypes between healthy human individuals. Findings of the study overall: Memory subsets had estimated richness that was generally smaller than that of naive subsets. Represented diversity (both genetic and exposure-history) was limited by the small number of donors. Inspection by rarefaction showed sorted-subset sequencing to be incomplete despite large depth.

Method: immunoSEQ multiplex PCR; TCRdb's copy keeps in-frame clones and lacks some. The data show fewer than 850,000 clones, 90% seen once. Germline assignment: CDR1 ENHRY and CDR2 SYGVKD. The CDR3 runs to 16 residues. J lost 5 bases, V lost 2 bases, and 4 bases had no gene match. Details on this clone: Antigen specificity is unknown.

The TCR comes from a man younger than 30 in good health. Some clones in this sample may be carry-over from other donors' samples. This rearrangement joins TRBV10-3 to TRBJ2-5; TRBD2 agrees at 14 bases. Sequenced: memory CD8+ T cells from PBMCs. Subset in this sample: CD45RO+ cells pooled with CCR7-negative TemRA cells. CDR3 bases: TGTGCCATCAGTGAGCCGGGACTAGCGGGAGTGGAGACCCAGTACTTC. Translating gives CAISEPGLAGVETQYF.